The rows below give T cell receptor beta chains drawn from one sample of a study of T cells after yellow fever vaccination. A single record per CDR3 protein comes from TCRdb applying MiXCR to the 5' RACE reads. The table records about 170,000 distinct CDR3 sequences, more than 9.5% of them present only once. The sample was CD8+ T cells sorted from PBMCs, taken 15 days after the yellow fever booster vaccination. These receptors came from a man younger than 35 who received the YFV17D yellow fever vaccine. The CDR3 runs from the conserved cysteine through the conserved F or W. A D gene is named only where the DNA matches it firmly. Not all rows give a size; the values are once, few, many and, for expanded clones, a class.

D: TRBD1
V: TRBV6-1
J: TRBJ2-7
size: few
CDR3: CASSMTGSGYEQYF
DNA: TGTGCCAGCAGCATGACAGGGTCGGGCTACGAGCAGTACTTC

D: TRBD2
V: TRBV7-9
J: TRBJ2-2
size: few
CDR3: CASVGLAGGPPNTGELFF
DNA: TGTGCCAGCGTGGGACTAGCGGGGGGCCCACCGAACACCGGGGAGCTGTTTTTT

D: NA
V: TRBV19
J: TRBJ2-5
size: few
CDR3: CASTMGYQETQYF
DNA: TGTGCCAGTACCATGGGATACCAAGAGACCCAGTACTTC

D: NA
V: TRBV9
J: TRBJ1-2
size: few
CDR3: CASSTTLFIGTLTF
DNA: TGTGCCAGCAGCACGACTCTATTCATAGGGACTCTCACTTTC

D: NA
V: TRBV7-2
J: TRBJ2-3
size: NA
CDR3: CASSFSMAATDTQYF
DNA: TGTGCCAGCAGCTTTTCAATGGCGGCAACAGATACGCAGTATTTT

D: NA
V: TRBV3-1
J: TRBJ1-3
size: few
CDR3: CASSQDSSSGNTIYF
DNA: TGTGCCAGCAGCCAAGACAGTAGCTCTGGAAACACCATATATTTT

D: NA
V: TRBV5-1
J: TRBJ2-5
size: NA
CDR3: CASSFGSGRDQETQYF
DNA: TGCGCCAGCAGCTTCGGGTCAGGACGGGACCAAGAGACCCAGTACTTC

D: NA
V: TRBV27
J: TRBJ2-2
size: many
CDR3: CASSLGSPSNTGELFF
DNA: TGTGCCAGCAGTTTAGGGTCCCCTTCGAACACCGGGGAGCTGTTTTTT

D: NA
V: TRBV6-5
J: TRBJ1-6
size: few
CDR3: CASSPQLAKGSPLHF
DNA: TGTGCCAGCAGCCCACAGTTGGCGAAGGGATCACCCCTCCACTTT

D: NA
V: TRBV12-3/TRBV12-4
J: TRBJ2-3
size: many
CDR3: CASSLAGGDTQYF
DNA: TGTGCCAGCAGTTTAGCGGGGGGAGATACGCAGTATTTT

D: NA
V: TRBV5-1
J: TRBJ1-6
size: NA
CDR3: CASSLASGRNSPLHF
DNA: TGCGCCAGCAGCTTGGCTTCAGGTCGCAATTCACCCCTCCACTTT

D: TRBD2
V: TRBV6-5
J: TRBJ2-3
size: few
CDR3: CASSLTAGGATDTQYF
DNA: TGTGCCAGCAGTCTTACAGCGGGGGGGGCCACAGATACGCAGTATTTT

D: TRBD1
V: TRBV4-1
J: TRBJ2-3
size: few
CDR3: CASSQEGTGGATDTQYF
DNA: TGCGCCAGCAGCCAAGAAGGGACAGGGGGCGCGACAGATACGCAGTATTTT

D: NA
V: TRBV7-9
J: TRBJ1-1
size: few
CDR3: CASSLGSTGRSTEAFF
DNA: TGTGCCAGCAGCTTAGGGTCTACAGGGAGGAGCACTGAAGCTTTCTTT

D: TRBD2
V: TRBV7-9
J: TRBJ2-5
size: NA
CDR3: CASSPARGDQETQYF
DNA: TGTGCCAGCAGCCCGGCGCGGGGGGACCAAGAGACCCAGTACTTC

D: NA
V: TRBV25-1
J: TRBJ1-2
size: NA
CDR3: CASSDGVNYGYTF
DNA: TGTGCCAGCAGTGACGGAGTAAACTATGGCTACACCTTC

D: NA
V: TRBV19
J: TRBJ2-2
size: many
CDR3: CASGFPRAGELFF
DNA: TGTGCCAGTGGTTTCCCGAGGGCCGGGGAGCTGTTTTTT

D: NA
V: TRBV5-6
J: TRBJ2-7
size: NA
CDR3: CASSLEPGRIFSYEQYF
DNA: TGTGCCAGCAGCTTGGAACCAGGGCGTATTTTCTCCTACGAGCAGTACTTC

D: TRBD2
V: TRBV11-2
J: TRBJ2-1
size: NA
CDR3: CASSPGLAGTYNEQFF
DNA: TGTGCCAGCAGCCCCGGACTAGCGGGGACGTACAATGAGCAGTTCTTC

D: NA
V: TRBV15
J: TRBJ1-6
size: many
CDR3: CATSRYRTAEGSPLHF
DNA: TGTGCCACCAGCAGATACCGGACAGCCGAGGGTTCACCCCTCCACTTT

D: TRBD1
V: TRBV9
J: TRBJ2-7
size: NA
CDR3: CASSATGGTYEQYF
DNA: TGTGCCAGCAGCGCGACAGGGGGCACGTACGAGCAGTACTTC

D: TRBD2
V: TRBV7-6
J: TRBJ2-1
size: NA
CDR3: CASSVRTSGGPSYNEQFF
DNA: TGTGCCAGCAGCGTACGGACTAGCGGGGGGCCCTCCTACAATGAGCAGTTCTTC

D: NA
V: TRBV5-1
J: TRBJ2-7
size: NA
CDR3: CASSLTGTNYEQYF
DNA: TGCGCCAGCAGCCTTACCGGGACAAATTACGAGCAGTACTTC

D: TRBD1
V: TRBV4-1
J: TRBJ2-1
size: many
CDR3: CASSFGQGAYNEQFF
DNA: TGCGCCAGCAGCTTCGGACAGGGGGCCTACAATGAGCAGTTCTTC

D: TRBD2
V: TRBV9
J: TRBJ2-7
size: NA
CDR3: CASAGGSHEQYF
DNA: TGTGCCAGTGCCGGGGGGTCCCACGAGCAGTACTTC

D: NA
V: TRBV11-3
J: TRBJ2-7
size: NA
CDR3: CASSLRQGATYEQYF
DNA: TGTGCCAGCAGCCTGAGACAAGGAGCAACCTACGAGCAGTACTTC

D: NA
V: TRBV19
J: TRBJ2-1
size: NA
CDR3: CASKQVRTGLNEQFF
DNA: TGTGCCAGTAAACAGGTGAGAACAGGCCTCAATGAGCAGTTCTTC

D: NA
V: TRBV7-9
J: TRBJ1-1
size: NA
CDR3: CASSSGGTAIEAFF
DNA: TGTGCCAGCAGCTCAGGAGGAACAGCTATTGAAGCTTTCTTT

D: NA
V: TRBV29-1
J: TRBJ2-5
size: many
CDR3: CSVAGSGETQYF
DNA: TGCAGCGTTGCCGGGTCGGGAGAGACCCAGTACTTC